This T cell receptor (beta chain) is from a study of T cell responses to AZD1222 COVID-19 vaccine. At the level of the study: Pooled together were second doses at about 4 or about 12 weeks.

TCRdb keeps only in-frame clones here, not all; method: immunoSEQ multiplex PCR. The table shows some 120,000 clones, with roughly 87% occurring only once. This material consisted of peripheral blood, taken on day 0 of AZD1222 vaccination. The receptor was isolated from an adult in good health.

This chain's CDR3 is CARSQGPGELFF. DNA for the CDR3: TGTGCCAGGTCTCAGGGACCCGGGGAGCTGTTTTTT. The V call is TRBV2, the J call TRBJ2-2, with D perhaps matching TRBD1 or TRBD2 (5 bases each). Between the trimmed V and J ends, which lost 9 bases and 6 bases, there was a span of 11 bases. This CDR3 is built from 12 residues. The germline V gene encodes CDR1 SNHLY and CDR2 FYNNEI. Complete variable domain (other parts from reference TRBV2 and TRBJ2-2): EPEVTQTPSHQVTQMGQEVILRCVPISNHLYFYWYRQILGQKVEFLVSFYNNEISEKSEIFDDQFSVERPDGSNFTLKIRSTKLEDSAMYFCARSQGPGELFFGEGSRLTVL.